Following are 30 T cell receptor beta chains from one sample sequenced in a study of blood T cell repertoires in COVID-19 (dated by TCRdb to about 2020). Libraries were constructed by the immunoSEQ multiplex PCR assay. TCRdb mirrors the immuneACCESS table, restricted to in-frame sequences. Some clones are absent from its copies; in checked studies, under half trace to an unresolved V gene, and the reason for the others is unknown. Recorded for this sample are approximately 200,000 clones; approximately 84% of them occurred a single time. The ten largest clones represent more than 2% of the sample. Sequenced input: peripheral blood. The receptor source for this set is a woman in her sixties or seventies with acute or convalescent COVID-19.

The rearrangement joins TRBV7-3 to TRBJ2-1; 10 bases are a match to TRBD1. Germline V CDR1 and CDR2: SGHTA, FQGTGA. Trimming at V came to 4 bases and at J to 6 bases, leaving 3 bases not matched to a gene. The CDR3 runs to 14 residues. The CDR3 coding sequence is TGTGCCAGCAGCTGGGGGACAGGGGCCAATGAGCAGTTCTTC. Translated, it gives CASSWGTGANEQFF.

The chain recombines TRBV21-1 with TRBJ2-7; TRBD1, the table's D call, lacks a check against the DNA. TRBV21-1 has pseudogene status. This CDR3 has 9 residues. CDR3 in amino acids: CATRTGGLF. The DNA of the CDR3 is TGTGCCACAAGGACAGGTGGGCTTTTC.

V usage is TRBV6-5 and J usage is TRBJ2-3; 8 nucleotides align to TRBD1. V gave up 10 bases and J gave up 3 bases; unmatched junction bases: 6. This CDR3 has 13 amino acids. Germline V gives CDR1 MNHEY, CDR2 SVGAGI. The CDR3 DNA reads TGTGCCACCTCCGGGACAGGTACAGATACGCAGTATTTT. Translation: CATSGTGTDTQYF.

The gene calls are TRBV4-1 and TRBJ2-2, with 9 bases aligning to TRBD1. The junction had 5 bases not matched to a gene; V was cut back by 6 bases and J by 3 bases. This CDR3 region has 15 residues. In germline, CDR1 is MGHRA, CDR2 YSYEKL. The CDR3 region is CASRSGTGYTGELFF. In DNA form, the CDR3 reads TGCGCCAGCAGGTCCGGGACAGGGTACACCGGGGAGCTGTTTTTT.

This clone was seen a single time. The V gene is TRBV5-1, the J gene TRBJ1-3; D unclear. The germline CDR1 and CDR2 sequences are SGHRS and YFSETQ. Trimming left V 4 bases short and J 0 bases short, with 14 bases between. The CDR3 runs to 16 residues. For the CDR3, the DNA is TGCGCCAGCAGCCCGAGGGCCTTGAGCTCTGGAAACACCATATATTTT. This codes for CASSPRALSSGNTIYF.

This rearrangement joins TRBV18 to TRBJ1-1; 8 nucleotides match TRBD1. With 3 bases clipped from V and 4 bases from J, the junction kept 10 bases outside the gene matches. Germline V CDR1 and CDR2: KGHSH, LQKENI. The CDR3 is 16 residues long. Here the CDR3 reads CASSPRLVGTGTEAFF. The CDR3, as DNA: TGTGCCAGCTCACCCCGGTTGGTAGGGACAGGCACTGAAGCTTTCTTT.

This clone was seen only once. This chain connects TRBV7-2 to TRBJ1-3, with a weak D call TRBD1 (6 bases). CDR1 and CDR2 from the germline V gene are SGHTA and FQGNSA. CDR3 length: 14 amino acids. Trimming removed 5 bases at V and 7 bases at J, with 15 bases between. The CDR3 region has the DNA TGTGCCAGCAGCCCCAAGGGGGGGAGTAACACCATATATTTT. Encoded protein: CASSPKGGSNTIYF.

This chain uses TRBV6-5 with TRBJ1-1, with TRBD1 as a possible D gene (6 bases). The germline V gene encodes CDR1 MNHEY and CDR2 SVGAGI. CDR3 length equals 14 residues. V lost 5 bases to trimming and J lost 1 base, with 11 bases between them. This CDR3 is CASSHQGRNTEAFF. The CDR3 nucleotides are TGTGCCAGCAGTCACCAGGGGCGGAACACTGAAGCTTTCTTT.

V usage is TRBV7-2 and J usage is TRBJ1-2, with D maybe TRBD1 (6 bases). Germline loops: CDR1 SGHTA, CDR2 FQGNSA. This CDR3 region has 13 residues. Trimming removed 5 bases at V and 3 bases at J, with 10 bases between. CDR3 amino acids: CASSHRVDYGYTF. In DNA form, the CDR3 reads TGTGCCAGCAGCCACAGGGTGGACTATGGCTACACCTTC.

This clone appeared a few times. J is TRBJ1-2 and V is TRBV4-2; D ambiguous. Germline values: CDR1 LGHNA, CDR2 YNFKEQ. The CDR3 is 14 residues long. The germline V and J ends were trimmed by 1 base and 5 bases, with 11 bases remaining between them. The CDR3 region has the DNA TGTGCCAGCAGCCAAGCTGCCACGGAGTATGGCTACACCTTC. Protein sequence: CASSQAATEYGYTF.

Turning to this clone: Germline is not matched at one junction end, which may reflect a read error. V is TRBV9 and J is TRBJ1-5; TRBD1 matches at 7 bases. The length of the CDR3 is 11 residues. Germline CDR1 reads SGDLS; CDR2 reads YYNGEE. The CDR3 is CASSVPQQGPF. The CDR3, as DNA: TGTGCCAGCAGCGTTCCACAACAGGGGCCCTTT.

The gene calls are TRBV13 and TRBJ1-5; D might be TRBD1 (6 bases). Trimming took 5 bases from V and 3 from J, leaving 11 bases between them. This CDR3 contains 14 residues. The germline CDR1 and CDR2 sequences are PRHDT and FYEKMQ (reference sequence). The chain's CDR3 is CASSRGHLNQPQHF. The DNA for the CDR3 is TGTGCCAGCAGCCGGGGACACCTCAATCAGCCCCAGCATTTT.

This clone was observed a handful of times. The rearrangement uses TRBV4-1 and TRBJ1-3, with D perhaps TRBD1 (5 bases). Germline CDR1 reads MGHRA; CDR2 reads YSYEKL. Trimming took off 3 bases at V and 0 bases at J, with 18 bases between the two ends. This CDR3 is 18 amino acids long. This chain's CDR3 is CASSQGDGGVVSGNTIYF. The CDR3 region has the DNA TGCGCCAGCAGCCAGGGAGATGGGGGGGTTGTCTCTGGAAACACCATATATTTT.

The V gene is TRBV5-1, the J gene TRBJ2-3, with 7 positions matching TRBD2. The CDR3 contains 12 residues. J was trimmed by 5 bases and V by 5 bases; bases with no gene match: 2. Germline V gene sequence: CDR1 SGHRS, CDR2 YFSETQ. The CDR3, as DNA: TGCGCCAGCAGTGCGGGGGTAGATACGCAGTATTTT. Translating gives CASSAGVDTQYF.

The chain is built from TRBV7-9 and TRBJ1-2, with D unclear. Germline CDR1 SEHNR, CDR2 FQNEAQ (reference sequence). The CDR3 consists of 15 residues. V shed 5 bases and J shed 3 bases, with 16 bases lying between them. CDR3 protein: CASSAVLLADYGYTF. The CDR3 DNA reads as TGTGCCAGCAGCGCCGTCTTACTCGCCGACTATGGCTACACCTTC.

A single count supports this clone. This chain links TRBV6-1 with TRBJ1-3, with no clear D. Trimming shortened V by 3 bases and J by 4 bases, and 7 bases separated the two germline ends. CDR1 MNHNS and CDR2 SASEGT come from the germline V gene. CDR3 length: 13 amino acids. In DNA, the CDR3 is TGTGCCAGCAGTGATGGCTTCGGAAACACCATATATTTT. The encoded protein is CASSDGFGNTIYF.

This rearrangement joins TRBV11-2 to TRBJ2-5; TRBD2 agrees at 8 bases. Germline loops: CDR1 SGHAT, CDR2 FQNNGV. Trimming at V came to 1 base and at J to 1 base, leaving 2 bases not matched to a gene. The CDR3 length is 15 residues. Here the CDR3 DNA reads TGTGCCAGCAGCTTAGTAGCGGGGAGCCAAGAGACCCAGTACTTC. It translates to CASSLVAGSQETQYF. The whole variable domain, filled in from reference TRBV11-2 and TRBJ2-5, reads EAGVAQSPRYKIIEKRQSVAFWCNPISGHATLYWYQQILGQGPKLLIQFQNNGVVDDSQLPKDRFSAERLKGVDSTLKIQPAKLEDSAVYLCASSLVAGSQETQYFGPGTRLLVL.

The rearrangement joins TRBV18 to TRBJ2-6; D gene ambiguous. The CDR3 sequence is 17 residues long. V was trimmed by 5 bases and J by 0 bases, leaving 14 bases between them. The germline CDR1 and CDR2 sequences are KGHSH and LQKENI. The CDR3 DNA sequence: TGTGCCAGCTCAAAACAGTCCCGCCTCTCTGGGGCCAACGTCCTGACTTTC. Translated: CASSKQSRLSGANVLTF.

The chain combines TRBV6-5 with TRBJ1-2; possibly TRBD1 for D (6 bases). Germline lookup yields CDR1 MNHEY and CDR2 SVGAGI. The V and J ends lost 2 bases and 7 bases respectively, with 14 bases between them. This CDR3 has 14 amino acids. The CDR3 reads CASSYITGISGYTF. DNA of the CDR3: TGTGCCAGCAGTTACATCACAGGGATAAGTGGCTACACCTTC.

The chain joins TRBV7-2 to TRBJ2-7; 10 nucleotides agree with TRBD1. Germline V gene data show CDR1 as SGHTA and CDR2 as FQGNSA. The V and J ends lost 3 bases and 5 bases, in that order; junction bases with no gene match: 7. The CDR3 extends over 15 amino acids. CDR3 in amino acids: CASSFFPGTGDEQYF. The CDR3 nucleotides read TGTGCCAGCAGCTTCTTCCCCGGGACAGGGGACGAGCAGTACTTC.

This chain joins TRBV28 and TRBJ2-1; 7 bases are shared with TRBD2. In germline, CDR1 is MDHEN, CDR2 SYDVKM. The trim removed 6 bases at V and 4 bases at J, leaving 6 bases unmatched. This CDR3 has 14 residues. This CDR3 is CASRLAGEYNEQFF. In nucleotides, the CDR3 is TGTGCCAGCAGATTGGCGGGGGAATACAATGAGCAGTTCTTC.

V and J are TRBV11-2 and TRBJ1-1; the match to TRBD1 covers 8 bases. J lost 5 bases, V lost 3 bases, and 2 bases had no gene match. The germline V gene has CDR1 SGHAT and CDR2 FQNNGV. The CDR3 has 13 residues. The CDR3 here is CASSFGQGTEAFF. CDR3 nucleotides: TGTGCCAGCAGCTTCGGACAGGGTACTGAAGCTTTCTTT.

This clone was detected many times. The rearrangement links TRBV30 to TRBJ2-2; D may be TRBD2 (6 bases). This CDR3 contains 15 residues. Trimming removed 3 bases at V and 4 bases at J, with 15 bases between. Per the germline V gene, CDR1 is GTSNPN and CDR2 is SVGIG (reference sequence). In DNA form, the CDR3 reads TGTGCCTGGAGGAAAGGAGGGCAGTCCACCGGGGAGCTGTTTTTT. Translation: CAWRKGGQSTGELFF.

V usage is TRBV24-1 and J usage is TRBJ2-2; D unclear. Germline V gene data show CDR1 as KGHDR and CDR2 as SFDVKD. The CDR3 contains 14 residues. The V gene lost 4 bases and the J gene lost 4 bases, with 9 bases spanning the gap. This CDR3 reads CATSEPGVTGELFF. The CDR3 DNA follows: TGTGCCACCAGTGAGCCCGGTGTCACCGGGGAGCTGTTTTTT.

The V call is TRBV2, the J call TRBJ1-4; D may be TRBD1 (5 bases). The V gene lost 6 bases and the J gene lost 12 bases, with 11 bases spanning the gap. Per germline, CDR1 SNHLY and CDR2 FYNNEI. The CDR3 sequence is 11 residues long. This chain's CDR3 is CASSGTSELFF. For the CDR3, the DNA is TGTGCCAGCAGCGGGACTTCGGAACTGTTTTTT.

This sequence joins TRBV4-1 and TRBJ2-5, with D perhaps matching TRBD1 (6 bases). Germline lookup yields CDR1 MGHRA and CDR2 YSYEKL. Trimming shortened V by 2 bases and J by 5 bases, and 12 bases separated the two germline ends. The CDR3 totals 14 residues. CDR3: CASSQQGITETQYF. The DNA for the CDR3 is TGCGCCAGCAGCCAACAGGGGATTACGGAGACCCAGTACTTC.

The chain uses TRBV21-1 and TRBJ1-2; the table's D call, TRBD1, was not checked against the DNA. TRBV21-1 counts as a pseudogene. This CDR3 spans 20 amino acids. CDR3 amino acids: CASSPGQGRKRNNRNYGYTF. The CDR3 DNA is TGTGCCAGCAGTCCGGGACAGGGGCGTAAGAGGAATAATCGTAACTATGGCTACACCTTC.

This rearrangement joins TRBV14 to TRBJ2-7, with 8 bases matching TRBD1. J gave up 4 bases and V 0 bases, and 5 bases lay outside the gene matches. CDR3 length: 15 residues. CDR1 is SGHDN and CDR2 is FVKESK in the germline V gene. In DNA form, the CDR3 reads TGTGCCAGCAGCCAAGATCCAGGGGGCGGGTACGAGCAGTACTTC. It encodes CASSQDPGGGYEQYF.

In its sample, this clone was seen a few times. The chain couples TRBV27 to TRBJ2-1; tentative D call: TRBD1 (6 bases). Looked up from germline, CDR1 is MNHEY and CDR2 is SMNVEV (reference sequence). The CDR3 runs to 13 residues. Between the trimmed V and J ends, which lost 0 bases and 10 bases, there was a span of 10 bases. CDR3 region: CASSLSWGREQFF. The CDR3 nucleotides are TGTGCCAGCAGTTTATCTTGGGGGCGAGAGCAGTTCTTC.

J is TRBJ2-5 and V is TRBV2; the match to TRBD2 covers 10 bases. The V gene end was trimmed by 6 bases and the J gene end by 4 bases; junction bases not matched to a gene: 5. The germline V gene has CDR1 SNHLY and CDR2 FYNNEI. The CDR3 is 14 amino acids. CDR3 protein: CASSWLAGAETQYF. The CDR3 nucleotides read TGTGCCAGCAGCTGGCTAGCGGGGGCAGAGACCCAGTACTTC.